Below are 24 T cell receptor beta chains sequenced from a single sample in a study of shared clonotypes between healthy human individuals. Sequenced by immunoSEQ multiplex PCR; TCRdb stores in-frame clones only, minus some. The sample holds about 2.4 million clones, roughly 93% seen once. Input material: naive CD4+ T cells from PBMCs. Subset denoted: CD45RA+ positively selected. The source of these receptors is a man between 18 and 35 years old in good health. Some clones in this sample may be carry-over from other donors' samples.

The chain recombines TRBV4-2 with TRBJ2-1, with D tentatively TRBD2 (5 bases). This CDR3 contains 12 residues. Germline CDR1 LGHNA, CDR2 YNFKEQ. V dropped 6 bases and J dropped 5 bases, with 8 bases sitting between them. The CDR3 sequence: CASRRANNEQFF. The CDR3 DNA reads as TGTGCCAGCAGGAGGGCCAACAATGAGCAGTTCTTC.

The CDR3 spells CASALAGEQFF. The CDR3, as DNA: TGTGCCAGCGCACTAGCGGGTGAGCAGTTCTTC. This rearrangement joins TRBV2 to TRBJ2-1; 9 nucleotides line up with TRBD2. J gave up 9 bases and V 8 bases, and 2 bases lay outside the gene matches. Per the germline V gene, CDR1 is SNHLY and CDR2 is FYNNEI. The CDR3 extends over 11 amino acids.

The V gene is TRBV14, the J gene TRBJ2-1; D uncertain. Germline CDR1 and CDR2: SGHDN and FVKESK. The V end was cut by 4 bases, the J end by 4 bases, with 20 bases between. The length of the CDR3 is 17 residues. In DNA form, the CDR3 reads TGTGCCAGCAGCCTTTGGTTGGGGATCCTGGGGTACAATGAGCAGTTCTTC. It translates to CASSLWLGILGYNEQFF.

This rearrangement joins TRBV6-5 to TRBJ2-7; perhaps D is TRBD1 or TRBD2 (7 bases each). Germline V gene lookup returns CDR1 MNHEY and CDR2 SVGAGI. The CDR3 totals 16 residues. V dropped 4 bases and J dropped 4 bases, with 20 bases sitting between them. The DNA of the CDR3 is TGTGCCAGCAGTTCGCCTGGGAGGCAGGGGGGGTACGAGCAGTACTTC. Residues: CASSSPGRQGGYEQYF.

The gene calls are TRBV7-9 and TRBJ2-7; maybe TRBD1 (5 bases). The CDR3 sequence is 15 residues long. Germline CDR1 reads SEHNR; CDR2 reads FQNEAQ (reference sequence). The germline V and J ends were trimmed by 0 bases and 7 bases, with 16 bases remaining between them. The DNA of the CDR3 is TGTGCCAGCAGCTTAGCGGACACCCACCTTGTAGAGCAGTACTTC. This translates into CASSLADTHLVEQYF. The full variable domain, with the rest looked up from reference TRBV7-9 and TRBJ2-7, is DTGVSQNPRHKITKRGQNVTFRCDPISEHNRLYWYRQTLGQGPEFLTYFQNEAQLEKSRLLSDRFSAERPKGSFSTLEIQRTEQGDSAMYLCASSLADTHLVEQYFGPGTRLTVT.

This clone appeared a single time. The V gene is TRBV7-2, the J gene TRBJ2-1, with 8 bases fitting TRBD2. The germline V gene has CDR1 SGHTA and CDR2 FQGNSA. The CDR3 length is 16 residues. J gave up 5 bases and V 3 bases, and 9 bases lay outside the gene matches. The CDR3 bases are TGTGCCAGCAGCTTGGAGAGCGGGAGAGGGAACAATGAGCAGTTCTTC. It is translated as CASSLESGRGNNEQFF.

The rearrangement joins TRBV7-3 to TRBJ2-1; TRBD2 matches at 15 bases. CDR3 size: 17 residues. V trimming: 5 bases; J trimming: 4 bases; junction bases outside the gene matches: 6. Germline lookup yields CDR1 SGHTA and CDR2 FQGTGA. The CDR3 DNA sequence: TGTGCCAGCAGCCAGGGACTAGCGGGAGGAGGGTACAATGAGCAGTTCTTC. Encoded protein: CASSQGLAGGGYNEQFF. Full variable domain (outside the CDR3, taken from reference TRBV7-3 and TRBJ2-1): GAGVSQTPSNKVTEKGKYVELRCDPISGHTALYWYRQSLGQGPEFLIYFQGTGAADDSGLPNDRFFAVRPEGSVSTLKIQRTERGDSAVYLCASSQGLAGGGYNEQFFGPGTRLTVL.

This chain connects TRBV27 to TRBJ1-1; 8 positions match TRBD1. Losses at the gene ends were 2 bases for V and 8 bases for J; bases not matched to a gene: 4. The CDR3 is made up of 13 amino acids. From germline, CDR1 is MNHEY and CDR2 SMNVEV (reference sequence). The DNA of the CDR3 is TGTGCCAGCAGTTTAATCGACAGGGGCGAAGCTTTCTTT. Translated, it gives CASSLIDRGEAFF.

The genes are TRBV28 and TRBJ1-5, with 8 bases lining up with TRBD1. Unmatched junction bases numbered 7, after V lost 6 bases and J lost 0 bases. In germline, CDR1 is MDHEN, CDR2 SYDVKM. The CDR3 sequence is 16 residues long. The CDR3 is CASSPTGEYSNQPQHF. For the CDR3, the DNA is TGTGCCAGCAGCCCGACAGGGGAATATAGCAATCAGCCCCAGCATTTT.

CDR3 region: CASSQGVKGVGRGGGYYEQYF. CDR3 coding DNA: TGCGCCAGCAGCCAAGGCGTAAAGGGGGTCGGCAGGGGCGGGGGTTACTACGAGCAGTACTTC. This rearrangement joins TRBV4-1 to TRBJ2-7; D may be TRBD2 (7 bases). CDR3 length equals 21 residues. Trimming removed 1 base from V and 3 bases from J, with 31 bases in between. Germline lookup yields CDR1 MGHRA and CDR2 YSYEKL.

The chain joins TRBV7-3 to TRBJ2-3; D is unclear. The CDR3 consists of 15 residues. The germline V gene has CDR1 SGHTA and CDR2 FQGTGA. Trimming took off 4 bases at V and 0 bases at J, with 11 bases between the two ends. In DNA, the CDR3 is TGTGCCAGCAGCTCTGACGGAATTAGCACAGATACGCAGTATTTT. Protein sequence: CASSSDGISTDTQYF.

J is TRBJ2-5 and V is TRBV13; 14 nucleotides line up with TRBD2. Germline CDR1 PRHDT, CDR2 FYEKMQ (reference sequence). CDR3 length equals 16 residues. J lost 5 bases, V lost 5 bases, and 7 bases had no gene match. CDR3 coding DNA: TGTGCCAGCAGCCGGGGACTAGCGGGAGAAGGCGAGACCCAGTACTTC. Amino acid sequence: CASSRGLAGEGETQYF.

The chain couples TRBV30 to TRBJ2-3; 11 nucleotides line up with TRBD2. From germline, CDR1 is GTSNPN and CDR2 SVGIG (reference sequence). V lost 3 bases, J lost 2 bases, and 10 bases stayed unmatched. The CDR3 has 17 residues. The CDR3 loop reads CAWSLGTSGRFTDTQYF. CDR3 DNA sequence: TGTGCCTGGAGCCTCGGAACTAGCGGGAGATTCACAGATACGCAGTATTTT.

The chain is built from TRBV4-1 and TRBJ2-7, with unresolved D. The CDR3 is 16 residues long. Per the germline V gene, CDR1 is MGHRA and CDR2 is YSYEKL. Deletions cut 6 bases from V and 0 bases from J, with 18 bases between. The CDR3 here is CASRRGVGRSSYEQYF. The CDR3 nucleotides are TGCGCCAGCAGACGAGGTGTGGGCCGGAGCTCCTACGAGCAGTACTTC.

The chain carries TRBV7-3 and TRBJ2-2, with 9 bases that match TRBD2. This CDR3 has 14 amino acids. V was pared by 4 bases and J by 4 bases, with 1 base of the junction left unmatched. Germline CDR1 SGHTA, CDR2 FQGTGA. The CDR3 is CASSSSGVTGELFF. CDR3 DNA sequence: TGTGCCAGCAGCTCTAGCGGGGTCACCGGGGAGCTGTTTTTT.

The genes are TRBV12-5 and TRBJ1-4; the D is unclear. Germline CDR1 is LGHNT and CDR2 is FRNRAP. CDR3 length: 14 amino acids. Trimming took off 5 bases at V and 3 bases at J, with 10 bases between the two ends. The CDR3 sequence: CASGPWGPNEKLFF. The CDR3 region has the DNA TGTGCTAGTGGTCCCTGGGGTCCTAATGAAAAACTGTTTTTT.

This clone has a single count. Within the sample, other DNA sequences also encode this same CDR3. The CDR3 protein is CSVARGGDTQYF. The CDR3 nucleotides are TGCAGCGTGGCCAGGGGCGGGGATACGCAGTATTTT. This chain joins TRBV29-1 and TRBJ2-3; tentatively, D is TRBD1 (6 bases). The CDR3 is 12 residues long. Trimming pared 6 bases from V and 6 bases from J, leaving 13 bases between. Germline lookup yields CDR1 SQVTM and CDR2 ANQGSEA.

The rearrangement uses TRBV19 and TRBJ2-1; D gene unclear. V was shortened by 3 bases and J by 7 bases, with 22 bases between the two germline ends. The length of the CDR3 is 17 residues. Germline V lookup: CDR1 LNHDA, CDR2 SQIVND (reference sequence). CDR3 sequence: CASSIGALGGRENEQFF. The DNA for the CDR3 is TGTGCCAGTAGTATCGGCGCCCTAGGCGGCCGTGAGAATGAGCAGTTCTTC.

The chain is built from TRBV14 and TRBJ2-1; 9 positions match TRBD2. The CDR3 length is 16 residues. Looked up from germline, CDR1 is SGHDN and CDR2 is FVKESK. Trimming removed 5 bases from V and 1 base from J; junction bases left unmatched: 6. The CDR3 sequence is CASSARLAGSYNEQFF. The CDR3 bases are TGTGCCAGCAGCGCCCGCCTAGCGGGATCCTACAATGAGCAGTTCTTC.

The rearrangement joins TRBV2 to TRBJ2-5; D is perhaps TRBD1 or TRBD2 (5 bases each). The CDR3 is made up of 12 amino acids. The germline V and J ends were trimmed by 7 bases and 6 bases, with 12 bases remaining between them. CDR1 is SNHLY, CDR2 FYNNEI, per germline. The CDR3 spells CASTRQGQTQYF. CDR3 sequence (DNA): TGTGCCAGCACGAGGCAGGGACAGACCCAGTACTTC.

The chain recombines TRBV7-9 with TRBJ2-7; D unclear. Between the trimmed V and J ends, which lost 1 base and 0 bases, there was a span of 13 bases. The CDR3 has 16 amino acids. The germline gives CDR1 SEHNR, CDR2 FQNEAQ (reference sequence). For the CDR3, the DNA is TGTGCCAGCAGCTTAGGACTCTTCCCGATCTCCTACGAGCAGTACTTC. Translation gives CASSLGLFPISYEQYF.

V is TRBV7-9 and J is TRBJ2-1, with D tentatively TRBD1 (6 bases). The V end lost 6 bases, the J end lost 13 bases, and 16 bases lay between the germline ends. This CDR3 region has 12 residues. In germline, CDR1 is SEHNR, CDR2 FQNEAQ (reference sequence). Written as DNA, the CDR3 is TGTGCCAGCAGACCAACAGGGTATGGACAGTTCTTC. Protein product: CASRPTGYGQFF.

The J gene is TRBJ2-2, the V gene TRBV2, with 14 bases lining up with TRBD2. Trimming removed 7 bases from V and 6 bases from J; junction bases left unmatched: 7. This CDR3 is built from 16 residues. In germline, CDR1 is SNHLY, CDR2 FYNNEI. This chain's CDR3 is CASKTSGRVGPGELFF. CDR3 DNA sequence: TGTGCCAGCAAGACTAGCGGGAGGGTGGGGCCCGGGGAGCTGTTTTTT. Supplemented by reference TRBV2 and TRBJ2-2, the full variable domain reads EPEVTQTPSHQVTQMGQEVILRCVPISNHLYFYWYRQILGQKVEFLVSFYNNEISEKSEIFDDQFSVERPDGSNFTLKIRSTKLEDSAMYFCASKTSGRVGPGELFFGEGSRLTVL.

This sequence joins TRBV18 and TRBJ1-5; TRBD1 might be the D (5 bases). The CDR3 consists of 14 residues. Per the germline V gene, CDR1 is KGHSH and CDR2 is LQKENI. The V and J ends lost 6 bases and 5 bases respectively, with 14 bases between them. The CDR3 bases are TGTGCCAGCTCTCCAGGGCAAATGGATCAGCCCCAGCATTTT. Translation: CASSPGQMDQPQHF.